Detailed here is one TCR beta chain. What it binds is unknown. One entry per CDR3 protein results from TCRdb running MiXCR on the reads. This sample yields 80,000 to 95,000 distinct CDR3 sequences, of which about 29% are seen a single time; roughly 71% belongs to the top ten. Trimming pared 6 bases from V and 6 bases from J, leaving 14 bases between. The CDR3 has 13 amino acids. Per germline, CDR1 SGHVS and CDR2 FNYEAQ. This specimen comes from a study of T cell repertoires in cytomegalovirus infection. The wider study: The authors used CMV epitopes that were HLA-C-restricted (recently identified) and HLA-B-restricted (well studied). CMV infection and matching HLA type were both indicated by public TCR beta signatures. Study results and caveats: Within the response measured ex vivo, HLA-C-restricted CMV-specific TCR beta clonotypes were dominant. Public TCR beta family frequency separated CMV-and-HLA carriers, including in an independent cohort.

V and J are TRBV7-6 and TRBJ1-2; TRBD1 is a possible D gene (5 bases). The input for sequencing was CD8+ T cells from cultured PBMCs, taken from culture after CMV antigen stimulation. This clonotype was obtained from a human donor in good health (CMV status not recorded). Some clones in this sample may be carry-over from other donors' samples. The CDR3 region is CASRGVTAHGYTF. CDR3 nucleotide sequence: TGTGCCAGCAGGGGAGTGACAGCTCATGGCTACACCTTC.